Shown below are 31 T cell receptor beta chains from a single sample sequenced in a study of T cells in localized non-small cell lung cancer. Data came from immunoSEQ multiplex PCR; TCRdb stores just in-frame clones and leaves some out. The sample includes about 78,000 clones, approximately 84% seen only once; the top ten take approximately 2.8%. The sequences come from peripheral blood, collected before any cancer treatment. Receptors were obtained from a man aged 35-75 years with stage I lung adenocarcinoma.

The chain links TRBV6-6 to TRBJ2-1; no clear D. CDR1 is MNHNY and CDR2 is SVGAGI in the germline V gene (reference sequence). This CDR3 comprises 13 residues. Trimming left V 0 bases short and J 8 bases short, with 8 bases between. The CDR3 loop reads CASSYSPSDEQFF. In DNA form, the CDR3 reads TGTGCCAGCAGTTACTCCCCTTCTGATGAGCAGTTCTTC.

The chain links TRBV29-1 to TRBJ2-1; maybe TRBD1 (5 bases). Germline CDR1 reads SQVTM; CDR2 reads ANQGSEA. Deletions cut 0 bases from V and 15 bases from J, with 9 bases between. This CDR3 has 10 amino acids. Here the CDR3 reads CSVEDREAFF. The DNA for the CDR3 is TGCAGCGTTGAAGACAGGGAAGCGTTCTTC.

The rearrangement links TRBV6-6 to TRBJ2-5; 9 bases are shared with TRBD1. After removal of 5 bases from V and 2 bases from J, the junction contained 6 bases not matched to a gene. Germline-derived CDR1 and CDR2 are MNHNY and SVGAGI (reference sequence). The CDR3 runs 15 residues. CDR3 residues: CASSAPGTGQETQYF. The CDR3 DNA follows: TGTGCCAGCAGTGCCCCCGGGACAGGGCAAGAGACCCAGTACTTC.

This clone showed up just a few times. The CDR3 is CASSVSSTVRTDTQYF. CDR3 in DNA: TGTGCCAGCAGTGTGTCTTCAACGGTTAGGACAGATACGCAGTATTTT. The chain is built from TRBV2 and TRBJ2-3; D is undetermined. This CDR3 contains 16 residues. V was shortened by 4 bases and J by 3 bases, with 17 bases between the two germline ends. CDR1 and CDR2 from the germline V gene are SNHLY and FYNNEI.

This clone was counted ten times or more. The V gene is TRBV19, the J gene TRBJ1-5; D unclear. This CDR3 comprises 15 residues. Trimming shortened V by 3 bases and J by 6 bases, and 15 bases separated the two germline ends. CDR1 and CDR2 from the germline V gene are LNHDA and SQIVND (reference sequence). In DNA form, the CDR3 reads TGTGCCAGTAGTATCAACTTCTCGGGTGTTCAGCCCCAGCATTTT. It encodes CASSINFSGVQPQHF.

The chain is built from TRBV6-1 and TRBJ1-2; possibly TRBD1 for D (6 bases). Per germline, CDR1 MNHNS and CDR2 SASEGT. The V gene lost 7 bases and the J gene lost 2 bases, with 14 bases spanning the gap. The CDR3 spans 14 residues. The CDR3 region has the DNA TGTGCCAGCATTCCCGTCCAGGGGAACTATGGCTACACCTTC. Protein product: CASIPVQGNYGYTF.

The chain is built from TRBV19 and TRBJ2-1; D is possibly TRBD2 (6 bases). This CDR3 comprises 15 residues. Germline V gene sequence: CDR1 LNHDA, CDR2 SQIVND (reference sequence). Trimming stripped 9 bases from V and 4 bases from J, with 19 bases between. The CDR3 coding sequence is TGTGCCAGCGGGGGTCAAGCAGGGCGATACAATGAGCAGTTCTTC. It codes for CASGGQAGRYNEQFF.

V gene TRBV7-6 combines with J gene TRBJ2-1; unclear D gene. V gave up 6 bases and J gave up 7 bases, with 19 bases separating them. Germline V CDR1 and CDR2: SGHVS, FNYEAQ. The CDR3 has 15 amino acids. The CDR3 nucleotides are TGTGCCAGCAGTGCCGTACCTACTCAAAGGAATGAGCAGTTCTTC. Translation gives CASSAVPTQRNEQFF.

The chain is built from TRBV6-1 and TRBJ2-5; D is unresolved. Deletions cut 0 bases from V and 5 bases from J, with 4 bases between. From germline, CDR1 is MNHNS and CDR2 SASEGT. There are 12 residues in the CDR3. The CDR3 spells CASSEAGETQYF. DNA for the CDR3: TGTGCCAGCAGTGAAGCTGGGGAGACCCAGTACTTC.

The V call is TRBV27, the J call TRBJ2-1, with 10 bases aligning to TRBD2. V was pared by 5 bases and J by 4 bases, with 8 bases of the junction left unmatched. Germline CDR1 MNHEY, CDR2 SMNVEV (reference sequence). The CDR3 extends over 16 amino acids. This CDR3 reads CASSEYSGRAYNEQFF. CDR3 bases: TGTGCCAGCAGTGAATACAGCGGGAGGGCTTACAATGAGCAGTTCTTC.

This rearrangement joins TRBV9 to TRBJ2-7; 12 nucleotides match TRBD1. The germline CDR1 and CDR2 sequences are SGDLS and YYNGEE. This CDR3 is 16 amino acids long. J lost 5 bases, V lost 4 bases, and 10 bases had no gene match. The CDR3 protein is CASSPEGTGGGNEQYF. In DNA form, the CDR3 reads TGTGCCAGCAGCCCCGAGGGGACAGGGGGCGGAAACGAGCAGTACTTC.

V gene TRBV5-1 combines with J gene TRBJ1-1, with 7 positions matching TRBD1. This CDR3 has 15 amino acids. Germline assignment: CDR1 SGHRS and CDR2 YFSETQ. V lost 4 bases, J lost 4 bases, and 10 bases stayed unmatched. The CDR3 here is CASSPDRVWSTEAFF. In DNA form, the CDR3 reads TGCGCCAGCAGCCCCGACAGGGTATGGTCCACTGAAGCTTTCTTT.

The chain links TRBV27 to TRBJ2-5, with 8 bases fitting TRBD1. Trimming took 5 bases from V and 5 from J; bases not matched to a gene: 10. The length of the CDR3 is 15 residues. CDR1 is MNHEY, CDR2 SMNVEV, per germline (reference sequence). The CDR3 reads CASSTRTGSWETQYF. The CDR3 DNA reads as TGTGCCAGCAGTACCCGGACAGGGTCTTGGGAGACCCAGTACTTC.

This chain links TRBV5-4 with TRBJ2-7; 7 nucleotides align to TRBD2. The V segment lost 4 bases and the J segment 5 bases; nucleotides outside the gene matches: 15. Germline lookup yields CDR1 SGHNT and CDR2 YYREEE (reference sequence). The CDR3 length is 16 residues. The CDR3 sequence: CASSIPGLGSLHEQYF. The CDR3 DNA reads as TGTGCCAGCAGCATACCCGGACTAGGCAGTCTCCACGAGCAGTACTTC.

Comments on this clone: One junction end disagrees with the germline gene, perhaps due to a read error. The J gene is TRBJ1-4, the V gene TRBV2, with a possible D match to TRBD1 (5 bases). This CDR3 is 16 amino acids long. Germline V gene lookup returns CDR1 SNHLY and CDR2 FYNNEI. The CDR3 DNA sequence: TGTGCCAGCAGAGAAGGGGATCTTCTTTATAATGAAAAACTGTTTTTT. Translating gives CASREGDLLYNEKLFF.

V is TRBV4-3 and J is TRBJ2-2; D remains ambiguous. The CDR3 has 15 amino acids. Germline CDR1 LGHNA, CDR2 YSLEER. Trimming cost V 0 bases and J 5 bases, with 10 bases left between them. DNA for the CDR3: TGCGCCAGCAGCCAAGACCTAGTCAGGACCGGGGAGCTGTTTTTT. It yields the protein CASSQDLVRTGELFF.

This clone was seen just once. The V and J genes are TRBV18 and TRBJ1-5; D call uncertain. The CDR3 is 13 residues long. Trimming cost V 6 bases and J 0 bases, with 6 bases left between them. CDR1 is KGHSH, CDR2 LQKENI, per germline. The CDR3 here is CASSSHSNQPQHF. In DNA form, the CDR3 reads TGTGCCAGCTCGTCACATAGCAATCAGCCCCAGCATTTT.

This chain joins TRBV6-1 and TRBJ2-7; D remains unclear. This CDR3 contains 13 residues. Germline values: CDR1 MNHNS, CDR2 SASEGT. The germline V and J ends were trimmed by 6 bases and 2 bases, with 11 bases remaining between them. For the CDR3, the DNA is TGTGCCAGCAGCATCTCCAATCCCTACGAGCAGTACTTC. It is translated as CASSISNPYEQYF.

The chain recombines TRBV11-2 with TRBJ1-1; the match to TRBD1 covers 9 bases. The CDR3 has 17 amino acids. Germline V gene lookup returns CDR1 SGHAT and CDR2 FQNNGV. The ends lost 0 bases at V and 1 base at J; junction bases unmatched: 6. Written as DNA, the CDR3 is TGTGCCAGCAGCTTAGATCTAGGACAGGGGAAGAACACTGAAGCTTTCTTT. It specifies CASSLDLGQGKNTEAFF.

The chain recombines TRBV2 with TRBJ2-4; 7 bases match TRBD1. This CDR3 has 13 amino acids. Germline assignment: CDR1 SNHLY and CDR2 FYNNEI. The J segment lost 5 bases and the V segment lost 7 bases, leaving 5 bases of the junction unmatched. The CDR3: CASTWTGQNIQYF. In DNA form, the CDR3 reads TGTGCCAGCACCTGGACAGGACAAAACATTCAGTACTTC.

The gene calls are TRBV29-1 and TRBJ1-1, with D unclear. Germline assignment: CDR1 SQVTM and CDR2 ANQGSEA. The V end lost 0 bases, the J end lost 1 base, and 12 bases lay between the germline ends. CDR3 size: 15 residues. CDR3 coding DNA: TGCAGCGTTGAAGATTCATGGACGGGGAACACTGAAGCTTTCTTT. Amino acids: CSVEDSWTGNTEAFF.

This chain uses TRBV18 with TRBJ2-7; weak D call: TRBD1 (5 bases). Trimming took off 3 bases at V and 3 bases at J, with 6 bases between the two ends. There are 12 residues in the CDR3. Per germline, CDR1 KGHSH and CDR2 LQKENI. The CDR3 DNA follows: TGTGCCAGCTCACCGACAGACTACGAGCAGTACTTC. Translation gives CASSPTDYEQYF.

V is TRBV18 and J is TRBJ2-2; 7 nucleotides agree with TRBD2. The CDR3 extends over 18 amino acids. CDR1 is KGHSH, CDR2 LQKENI, per germline. Germline trimming cut 0 bases from V and 6 bases from J; bases unmatched to any gene: 13. CDR3 residues: CASSPPTYGVREAGELFF. In DNA form, the CDR3 reads TGTGCCAGCTCACCACCAACCTACGGGGTCCGGGAGGCCGGGGAGCTGTTTTTT.

V is TRBV12-5 and J is TRBJ1-3; 7 bases match TRBD1. The CDR3 contains 13 residues. Germline loops: CDR1 LGHNT, CDR2 FRNRAP. Trimming at V came to 1 base and at J to 11 bases, leaving 5 bases not matched to a gene. CDR3 region: CASGLGTGVAIYF. For the CDR3, the DNA is TGTGCTAGTGGTTTGGGGACAGGAGTCGCCATATATTTT.

This clone was seen a few times. The same CDR3 also results from other DNA sequences found in this sample. The chain is built from TRBV30 and TRBJ1-2; D is uncertain. V lost 0 bases and J 2 bases, leaving 7 bases between the germline ends. CDR3 length: 13 amino acids. The V gene's germline CDR1 is GTSNPN and CDR2 SVGIG (reference sequence). The CDR3 reads CAWSVLGNYGYTF. For the CDR3, the DNA is TGTGCCTGGAGTGTCCTAGGGAACTATGGCTACACCTTC. The full variable domain, completed using reference TRBV30 and TRBJ1-2, is SQTIHQWPATLVQPVGSPLSLECTVEGTSNPNLYWYRQAAGRGLQLLFYSVGIGQISSEVPQNLSASRPQDRQFILSSKKLLLSDSGFYLCAWSVLGNYGYTFGSGTRLTVV.

In DNA, the CDR3 is TGCGCCAGCAGCCAAGCAGGTGGAGGGACAGATACGCAGTATTTT. Protein: CASSQAGGGTDTQYF. V and J are TRBV4-3 and TRBJ2-3; perhaps TRBD2 as D (6 bases). There are 15 residues in the CDR3. The germline V and J ends were trimmed by 1 base and 3 bases, with 11 bases remaining between them. Germline CDR1 reads LGHNA; CDR2 reads YSLEER.

This chain connects TRBV14 to TRBJ2-3, with 10 bases matching TRBD1. The CDR3 consists of 17 residues. Germline V gene lookup returns CDR1 SGHDN and CDR2 FVKESK. Trimming removed 4 bases from V and 5 bases from J; junction bases left unmatched: 12. The DNA of the CDR3 is TGTGCCAGCAGCCCACACGACAGGGGGCGCGGGAGAGATACGCAGTATTTT. This translates into CASSPHDRGRGRDTQYF.

The rearrangement uses TRBV19 and TRBJ2-7, with 7 bases fitting TRBD2. Trimming cost V 3 bases and J 7 bases; bases outside gene matches: 15. This CDR3 is 16 amino acids long. From germline, CDR1 is LNHDA and CDR2 SQIVND (reference sequence). Written as DNA, the CDR3 is TGTGCCAGTAGTATGACTCGCGGGAGTTTATCGCGGGAGCAGTACTTC. Its translation: CASSMTRGSLSREQYF.

There are a few counts of this clone. The DNA of the CDR3 is TGCGCCAGCAGCAGCGGACTAGCGGGAGCCTACAATGAGCAGTTCTTC. Residues: CASSSGLAGAYNEQFF. The chain links TRBV5-1 to TRBJ2-1; TRBD2 matches 13 bases. CDR3 length: 16 residues. Germline assignment: CDR1 SGHRS and CDR2 YFSETQ. Trimming took 4 bases from V and 2 from J; bases not matched to a gene: 3.

The chain employs TRBV6-6 and TRBJ1-2; D gene ambiguous. The V gene's germline CDR1 is MNHNY and CDR2 SVGAGI (reference sequence). The CDR3 is 16 amino acids. Trimming cost V 5 bases and J 6 bases, with 22 bases left between them. The CDR3 DNA reads as TGTGCCAGCAGTGGATATCGAGGTAGGCGCGGCAATGGCTACACCTTC. This codes for CASSGYRGRRGNGYTF.

This clone was seen more than once but under ten times. This chain connects TRBV29-1 to TRBJ2-1; TRBD1 agrees at 7 bases. Losses at the gene ends were 4 bases for V and 1 base for J; bases not matched to a gene: 4. Germline CDR1 and CDR2: SQVTM and ANQGSEA. The CDR3 has 14 residues. CDR3 sequence (DNA): TGCAGCGTTGTTTCAGGGGGATCCTACAATGAGCAGTTCTTC. Encoded protein: CSVVSGGSYNEQFF.